The source of this T cell receptor (beta chain) is a study of regulatory T cells in long-lasting Graves disease (dated by TCRdb to 2020 to 2022). For context, the study as a whole: Antithyroid drugs had been taken for less than 3 months by newly diagnosed Graves' disease patients. Persistent Graves' disease patients were compared with newly diagnosed Graves' disease patients by peripheral blood TCR sequencing and RNA sequencing. The study was conducted in China and was registered as a clinical trial. A total of 33 samples were covered by TCR sequencing, comprising 13 persistent and around 20 newly diagnosed Graves' disease patients. Beyond this particular receptor, the publication reports: The small sample size was acknowledged by the authors as a limitation that may reduce accuracy. The study examined only peripheral blood because the primary lesion, thyroid tissue, could not be accessed. Only the TCR beta chain was sequenced and analyzed. A larger number of public clonotypes was shared among persistent patients (more than 2,500) than among newly diagnosed patients (roughly 1,000). Compared with newly diagnosed patients, patients with persistent Graves' disease had lower TCR Shannon entropy and fewer highly expanded clones, which suggests clonal expansion.

Library preparation was by multiplex PCR. The instrument given in TCRdb is Illumina HiSeq 4000. iRepertoire HTBI primers and Arm-PCR amplification of CDR3 regions were used to construct TCR beta libraries. Before sequencing, the PCR products underwent gel purification. The authors' analysis ran thus. Gene usage analysis of CDR3 amino acid clonotypes relied on the approximately 62 TRBV and about 13 TRBJ segments identified across samples. COPE and FqMerger were used to merge the filtered high-quality paired reads into contigs. Contigs were aligned with BLAST to IMGT TRBV, TRBD and TRBJ reference genes, and CDR3 was defined per IMGT. Any clonotype with a frequency above 0.1% was counted as a highly expanded clone. Shannon entropy was used to measure repertoire diversity, and the Gini coefficient was used to measure V-J evenness. A clonotype was considered public if more than one individual shared it. Clones were called with MiXCR by TCRdb after fastp trimmed the public reads at Q25, and only in-frame beta chains were retained. Records with the same CDR3 protein are collapsed into one entry carrying the most frequent genes and DNA. For this entry, the V and J calls and clone size follow TCRdb and not the study's own pipeline. Within this sample are fewer than 650,000 distinct CDR3 sequences, with less than 20% of them counted one time only. Jointly, the top ten make up around a sixth of the sample.

The time point label corresponds to: newly diagnosed GD, antithyroid drugs for less than 3 months. For both TCR sequencing and RNA sequencing, RNA was extracted from PBMCs using TRIzol. Graves' disease was diagnosed according to American Thyroid Association guidelines. Patients were recruited from an endocrinology department in Xi'an, China. Each patient gave about 10 milliliters of peripheral blood, collected in an EDTA anticoagulant tube. Ficoll Paque Plus density gradient separation was used to isolate PBMCs, and no further T cell sorting was performed. An Agilent 2100 Bioanalyzer and agarose gel were used to check RNA quality, and a NanoDrop 2000 was used to measure RNA concentration. Notes on this clonotype: Its antigen is still unknown. Per-nucleotide qualities are absent, and no much larger clonotype sits a single base away.

These same records also appear under a second study, on T cells in Graves' hyperthyroidism and ophthalmopathy. The second source states: Stable Graves' hyperthyroidism was defined as the absence of progression to ophthalmopathy over 18 months of follow-up. Hyperthyroidism patients were newly diagnosed, with disease duration under 2 months, and aged 18 to 65 years. Patients with uncontrolled infections, other autoimmune diseases, pregnancy or lactation were excluded. Diagnoses relied on clinical symptoms, serum thyroxine and TRAb, thyroid ultrasound and orbital computed tomography. The first round of RT-PCR for the TCR CDR3 was performed with the HTBI primer set and the Qiagen OneStep RT-PCR kit. Blood samples also contained most of the expanded thyroid clonotypes (frequency above 0.001), which suggests that blood repertoires may reflect thyroid immune responses. A 13 V-J signature model separated ophthalmopathy from stable hyperthyroidism, with approximately 86% sensitivity and 81.08% specificity in cross-validation and 80%/75% in testing. In validation, the model predicted progression to ophthalmopathy with over 60% sensitivity and 72% to 75% specificity, a median of 6.5 months before onset. TCR V-J signatures able to tell the groups apart were searched for in a discovery cohort of 95 to 100 patients, of whom roughly 42 had Graves' ophthalmopathy and more than 55 had stable Graves' hyperthyroidism. An independent validation cohort of 18 to 20 hyperthyroidism patients and 17 patients who later progressed to ophthalmopathy tested prospective prediction of ophthalmopathy. For training and testing, the 100 or so patients in the discovery cohort were randomly divided in a 7:3 ratio. In addition, the study compared T-cell repertoires in thyroid tissue and in blood from 6 or 7 Graves' hyperthyroidism patients. After blood sampling, hyperthyroidism patients were treated with methimazole at a starting dose of 30 mg daily, and ophthalmopathy patients were treated with high-dose intravenous methylprednisolone. Libraries were constructed in a second round of multiplex PCR, after which size selection and purification were performed. Libraries were sequenced paired-end with 100 bp reads on an Illumina HiSeq2000. Raw data were processed with SOAPnuke, discarding reads with adapters, uncalled bases, mean Phred below 15, or no exact constant-primer or identifier match. High-quality paired reads were merged using COPE v1.2.5, and each unique nucleotide sequence was defined as a clonotype. MiTCR v1.1 was used to align the clonotypes against IMGT TRBV, TRBD and TRBJ reference segments. The analysis was restricted to V-J combinations with a frequency above 0.0001, which together covered just over 99% of the repertoires. A TCS score was defined as the ratio between F50 (clonal expansion) and ExV (chaos), using BLOSUM62-based TCRdist between CDR3 peptides within each V-J. Welch's t-statistics and random forest reduced roughly 530 V-J features to around 14, which were used in a naive Bayes classifier (R e1071). Sample size was not statistically predetermined, and investigators were not blinded to group allocation. The paper describes TCR Vbeta CDR3 sequencing of 120 to 150 peripheral blood samples, made up of 43 ophthalmopathy patients, approximately 73 hyperthyroidism patients and 17 progressor patients.

This material consisted of peripheral blood mononuclear cells (PBMCs), taken at new diagnosis, from a patient treated with antithyroid drugs. The clonotype was recovered from a woman younger than 45 with Graves disease. Donor details come from another sample of the same person, matched by shared clones.

The nucleotide sequence reads TGTGCCAGCAGCCCGTCCGGACAGCCCATCTATGGGTATTTT. This gives the protein CASSPSGQPIYGYF. This sequence uses TRBV13 and TRBJ2-3, with TRBD1 perhaps the D gene, on 6 matching bases. Sequences PRHDT (CDR1) and FYEKMQ (CDR2) are obtained from the germline V gene (reference sequence). The CDR3 spans 14 residues, from the cysteine through the phenylalanine. Of the read, only the CDR3 DNA is kept; its 42 bases are in frame from base 1. V loses 5 bases, J loses 14 bases, and the germline ends lie 23 bases apart.